The clone carrying this TCR beta chain was recorded a few times. Methods used by the authors: For nucleated cells, counts were estimated from reference gene primer amplification. Here immunoSEQ multiplex PCR was the method, and the copy in TCRdb shows in-frame clones only, minus some. D and trimming were read from the DNA, whereas the V and J calls and clone size are those reported in that table. The sample contains 100,000 to 150,000 clones, about 86% of which appear only once. The length of the CDR3 is 15 residues. V lost 5 bases and J 6 bases, leaving 18 bases between the germline ends. Germline CDR1 and CDR2: SGHTA and FQGNSA. The sample is drawn from a study of blood T cell repertoires in COVID-19. Across the study: Sources were T cells, B-cell-depleted T cells, or PBMCs; the material itself was cDNA or gDNA.

The V call is TRBV7-2, the J call TRBJ2-3; no definite D call. The sequence was obtained from an elderly man with active or convalescent COVID-19. Sequencing used peripheral blood. CDR3 residues: CASSPRPLPPDTQYF. The CDR3 DNA is TGTGCCAGCAGCCCTAGGCCTCTACCCCCGGATACGCAGTATTTT.